Below are 14 T cell receptor beta chains sequenced from a single sample in a study of cytomegalovirus exposure and HLA in healthy donors. 13 Jbeta primers and 60 Vbeta primers were used for the PCR. The protocol was immunoSEQ multiplex PCR, while the TCRdb copy is restricted to in-frame clones and leaves out a portion. The data hold tens of thousands of clones, with approximately 80% observed a single time. The sequenced material came from PBMCs. These receptors were obtained from a human donor in good health.

The chain has TRBV11-1 and TRBJ2-7; no clear D gene. Trimming shortened V by 1 base and J by 2 bases, and 3 bases separated the two germline ends. The CDR3 sequence is 12 residues long. Germline V lookup: CDR1 SGHAT, CDR2 FQDESV (reference sequence). The CDR3 DNA reads as TGTGCCAGCAGCTTAGTAACCTACGAGCAGTACTTC. Translated, it gives CASSLVTYEQYF.

J is TRBJ2-2 and V is TRBV18; D possibly corresponds to TRBD2 (5 bases). Germline V lookup: CDR1 KGHSH, CDR2 LQKENI. The CDR3 is made up of 15 amino acids. The V and J ends lost 6 bases and 1 base respectively, with 12 bases between them. The chain's CDR3 is CASSERVGNTGELFF. The CDR3 DNA is TGTGCCAGCTCTGAGAGGGTCGGGAACACCGGGGAGCTGTTTTTT.

The chain uses TRBV5-6 and TRBJ1-2; D is possibly TRBD1 (6 bases). V lost 4 bases, J lost 7 bases, and 20 bases lay in between. This CDR3 region has 15 residues. Germline CDR1 and CDR2: SGHDT and YYEEEE. The CDR3 nucleotides read TGTGCCAGCAGCCGTTCGACCGTTACAGGGTCTGGCTACACCTTC. This encodes CASSRSTVTGSGYTF.

The rearrangement joins TRBV11-2 to TRBJ2-6; no clear D gene. V dropped 0 bases and J dropped 0 bases, with 3 bases sitting between them. Germline V gives CDR1 SGHAT, CDR2 FQNNGV. This CDR3 spans 15 amino acids. Written as DNA, the CDR3 is TGTGCCAGCAGCTTAGACCTCTCTGGGGCCAACGTCCTGACTTTC. Its protein product is CASSLDLSGANVLTF.

The chain is built from TRBV7-6 and TRBJ2-2; D is undetermined. The CDR3 is made up of 15 amino acids. The V gene lost 1 base and the J gene lost 0 bases, with 6 bases spanning the gap. The germline CDR1 and CDR2 sequences are SGHVS and FNYEAQ. The CDR3 DNA follows: TGTGCCAGCAGCTTAGTCCCAGCGAACACCGGGGAGCTGTTTTTT. Protein sequence: CASSLVPANTGELFF.

The rearrangement joins TRBV7-2 to TRBJ2-3; 9 positions agree with TRBD2. CDR3 length equals 16 residues. Looked up from germline, CDR1 is SGHTA and CDR2 is FQGNSA. V lost 1 base and J lost 6; bases outside the gene matches: 8. The CDR3 here is CASSLGRGGAVDTQYF. The CDR3, as DNA: TGTGCCAGCAGCTTAGGCCGCGGGGGGGCCGTCGATACGCAGTATTTT.

This clone was detected once. The chain is built from TRBV7-8 and TRBJ1-4; 7 positions agree with TRBD1. CDR3 size: 15 residues. In germline, CDR1 is SGHVS, CDR2 FQNEAQ. Trimming took 7 bases from V and 2 from J; bases not matched to a gene: 7. DNA for the CDR3: TGTGCCAGCACTCAAGCAGGGGGGACTAATGAAAAACTGTTTTTT. Its translation is CASTQAGGTNEKLFF.

CDR3 bases: TGCGCCAGCAGTCAATTTGGGCCCATTAACTATAATTCACCCCTCCACTTT. Residues: CASSQFGPINYNSPLHF. This chain joins TRBV23-1 and TRBJ1-6; D gene unclear. TRBV23-1 is an ORF; its function is uncertain. The CDR3 runs to 17 residues. Trimming took off 1 base at V and 3 bases at J, with 13 bases between the two ends.

This clone was found a few times. The chain employs TRBV5-1 and TRBJ2-1; possible D gene TRBD1, 5 bases. Per germline, CDR1 SGHRS and CDR2 YFSETQ. The CDR3 runs to 13 residues. Trimming removed 0 bases from V and 5 bases from J, with 6 bases in between. The CDR3 spells CASSLGTNNEQFF. The DNA for the CDR3 is TGCGCCAGCAGCTTGGGGACAAACAATGAGCAGTTCTTC.

This sequence joins TRBV5-1 and TRBJ2-7; D perhaps matches TRBD1 (6 bases). Germline lookup yields CDR1 SGHRS and CDR2 YFSETQ. V lost 4 bases and J lost 2, with 16 bases in between. The CDR3 totals 15 residues. CDR3 nucleotide sequence: TGCGCCAGCAGCCAAGGACAGAGGGGTACCTACGAGCAGTACTTC. The encoded protein is CASSQGQRGTYEQYF.

The rearrangement uses TRBV7-6 and TRBJ1-2; possibly TRBD1 for D (5 bases). The CDR3 runs to 14 residues. The germline gives CDR1 SGHVS, CDR2 FNYEAQ. The V gene lost 0 bases and the J gene lost 6 bases, with 11 bases spanning the gap. CDR3 nucleotide sequence: TGTGCCAGCAGCTTAGCGGGGGGATCCAATGGCTACACCTTC. Its protein is CASSLAGGSNGYTF.

The chain is built from TRBV27 and TRBJ2-1; D remains unclear. V lost 10 bases, J lost 6 bases, and 19 bases lay in between. The CDR3 consists of 14 residues. CDR1 is MNHEY and CDR2 is SMNVEV in the germline V gene (reference sequence). The CDR3 region has the DNA TGTGCCACCTATCTGAAGCCCAACGGCAATGAGCAGTTCTTC. This codes for CATYLKPNGNEQFF.

The CDR3 protein is CASSGQNNSPLHF. In DNA, the CDR3 is TGTGCCAGCAGCGGACAGAATAATTCACCCCTCCACTTT. The rearrangement joins TRBV6-6 to TRBJ1-6, with a possible D match to TRBD1 (6 bases). With 6 bases removed from V and 5 bases from J, the gap between germline ends came to 8 bases. Germline V CDR1 and CDR2: MNHNY, SVGAGI (reference sequence). The CDR3 covers 13 residues.

The chain recombines TRBV5-4 with TRBJ2-3; D is possibly TRBD1 (6 bases). This CDR3 contains 16 residues. V was clipped by 5 bases and J by 2 bases, with 18 bases between them. The V gene's germline CDR1 is SGHNT and CDR2 YYREEE (reference sequence). In nucleotides, the CDR3 is TGTGCCAGCAGTCCTGGACAGAACCGATTCACAGATACGCAGTATTTT. This codes for CASSPGQNRFTDTQYF.